The 13 T cell receptor beta chains below all came from one sample that was sequenced in a study of blood T cell repertoires in COVID-19. TCRdb's table, derived via immunoSEQ multiplex PCR, lists solely in-frame clones and lacks some. The sample lists 85,000 to 120,000 clones; just under 85% were seen once. Material: peripheral blood. The receptors stem from a man aged 40-55 years with active or convalescent COVID-19.

Only one count was recorded for this clone. V gene TRBV20-1 combines with J gene TRBJ2-2; D is unclear. V was trimmed by 6 bases and J by 12 bases, leaving 14 bases between them. The CDR3 is 11 residues long. Germline lookup yields CDR1 DFQATT and CDR2 SNEGSKA (reference sequence). CDR3 residues: CSATSGSKLFF. CDR3 nucleotides: TGCAGTGCCACATCCGGGTCGAAGCTGTTTTTT.

The rearrangement uses TRBV27 and TRBJ1-4; weak D call: TRBD1 (6 bases). The CDR3 totals 14 residues. V was trimmed by 6 bases and J by 7 bases, leaving 15 bases between them. Germline-derived CDR1 and CDR2 are MNHEY and SMNVEV (reference sequence). CDR3 residues: CASSNRVLGEKLFF. CDR3 coding DNA: TGTGCCAGCAGCAACAGGGTACTAGGTGAAAAACTGTTTTTT.

This chain connects TRBV12-3 or TRBV12-4 to TRBJ1-1; D gene unclear. Deletions cut 4 bases from V and 1 base from J, with 7 bases between. This CDR3 contains 13 residues. CDR3 sequence (DNA): TGTGCCAGCAGTTACAGACAGAACACTGAAGCTTTCTTT. The encoded protein is CASSYRQNTEAFF.

Only one count was recorded for this clone. The rearrangement joins TRBV7-2 to TRBJ1-1; 7 bases line up with TRBD1. The V segment lost 1 base and the J segment 2 bases; nucleotides outside the gene matches: 4. The CDR3 loop spans 15 amino acids. Germline CDR1 SGHTA, CDR2 FQGNSA. The CDR3 DNA is TGTGCCAGCAGCTTAGAGGACAGGAGAAACACTGAAGCTTTCTTT. Translation gives CASSLEDRRNTEAFF.

V is TRBV5-1 and J is TRBJ2-7, with 10 nucleotides matching TRBD1. Trimming removed 4 bases from V and 2 bases from J; junction bases left unmatched: 15. This CDR3 spans 18 amino acids. Germline V gene sequence: CDR1 SGHRS, CDR2 YFSETQ. CDR3 residues: CASSQSGTGVLPPYEQYF. The CDR3, as DNA: TGCGCCAGCAGCCAGTCCGGGACAGGGGTCCTCCCCCCCTACGAGCAGTACTTC.

V gene TRBV6-5 combines with J gene TRBJ2-1, with D perhaps TRBD2 (5 bases). This CDR3 region has 16 residues. Germline loops: CDR1 MNHEY, CDR2 SVGAGI. Between the trimmed V and J ends, which lost 0 bases and 1 base, there was a span of 10 bases. In DNA, the CDR3 is TGTGCCAGCAGTTACTCGATCGGGGATTCCTACAATGAGCAGTTCTTC. It yields the protein CASSYSIGDSYNEQFF.

This clone has a handful of counts. The chain recombines TRBV12-5 with TRBJ1-1; 7 nucleotides line up with TRBD1. This CDR3 comprises 14 residues. CDR1 is LGHNT and CDR2 is FRNRAP in the germline V gene. Trimming removed 4 bases from V and 6 bases from J; junction bases left unmatched: 8. As DNA, the CDR3 is TGTGCTAGTGGTTGGGACAGTCCGAGTGCTGAAGCTTTCTTT. Its protein product is CASGWDSPSAEAFF.

V gene TRBV18 combines with J gene TRBJ2-7, with 8 bases that match TRBD1. Germline V gene sequence: CDR1 KGHSH, CDR2 LQKENI. V dropped 5 bases and J dropped 1; count of bases not matched to a gene: 7. This CDR3 contains 15 residues. The CDR3 DNA is TGTGCCAGCTCAACTCGACAGGGGAATTCCTACGAGCAGTACTTC. Its translation is CASSTRQGNSYEQYF.

CDR3 amino acids: CASMDWGMNTEAFF. CDR3 DNA sequence: TGTGCCAGCATGGATTGGGGCATGAACACTGAAGCTTTCTTT. V is TRBV27 and J is TRBJ1-1; the D gene is possibly TRBD1 (5 bases). V was clipped by 7 bases and J by 0 bases, with 12 bases between them. Germline CDR1 reads MNHEY; CDR2 reads SMNVEV (reference sequence). This CDR3 spans 14 amino acids.

The V gene is TRBV27, the J gene TRBJ1-5, with a weak D call TRBD1 (6 bases). Trimming cost V 5 bases and J 6 bases, with 20 bases left between them. The CDR3 contains 16 residues. The germline V gene encodes CDR1 MNHEY and CDR2 SMNVEV (reference sequence). The CDR3 loop reads CASSLQGGVGSQPQHF. The CDR3 nucleotides are TGTGCCAGCAGTCTACAGGGTGGGGTAGGTAGTCAGCCCCAGCATTTT.

The V and J genes are TRBV19 and TRBJ1-5, with D possibly being TRBD1 (5 bases). Germline values: CDR1 LNHDA, CDR2 SQIVND (reference sequence). This CDR3 spans 16 amino acids. Trimming took 0 bases from V and 6 from J, leaving 15 bases between them. The CDR3 DNA sequence: TGTGCCAGTAGTATAGATATTCCGGGACTATCTCAGCCCCAGCATTTT. Translating it yields CASSIDIPGLSQPQHF.

The rearrangement links TRBV7-7 to TRBJ2-3, with 7 bases identical to TRBD2. V shed 4 bases and J 2 bases; nucleotides not matched to a gene: 6. CDR3 size: 15 residues. Germline CDR1 reads SSHAT; CDR2 reads FNYEAQ (reference sequence). CDR3 bases: TGTGCCAGCAGCTCGGGACTAAATCCCACAGATACGCAGTATTTT. It specifies CASSSGLNPTDTQYF.

This chain joins TRBV19 and TRBJ2-5, with D tentatively TRBD2 (6 bases). The length of the CDR3 is 14 residues. V shed 6 bases and J shed 3 bases, with 14 bases lying between them. Germline V CDR1 and CDR2: LNHDA, SQIVND (reference sequence). CDR3 sequence: CASRDGTLKETQYF. The CDR3 coding sequence is TGTGCCAGTAGAGACGGGACTTTAAAAGAGACCCAGTACTTC.